The 7 T cell receptor beta chains below come from one sample, sequenced in a study of blood T cell repertoires in COVID-19. Profiling relied on immunoSEQ multiplex PCR, and the TCRdb table lists in-frame clones only, not all of them. The table has 250,000 to 350,000 clones, 85% to 90% seen once; the top ten hold 6% to 8%. The sample taken for sequencing was peripheral blood. The source is a woman in her 50s with COVID-19, enrolled during active disease.

The rearrangement uses TRBV18 and TRBJ1-2, with no clear D. This CDR3 is 16 amino acids long. With 2 bases removed from V and 0 bases from J, the gap between germline ends came to 13 bases. The germline gives CDR1 KGHSH, CDR2 LQKENI. The CDR3 DNA is TGTGCCAGCTCACCATCGGGCGGAGGTTCTAACTATGGCTACACCTTC. Translated: CASSPSGGGSNYGYTF.

The chain has TRBV4-1 and TRBJ2-1; TRBD2 agrees at 7 bases. Germline lookup yields CDR1 MGHRA and CDR2 YSYEKL. Trimming at V came to 2 bases and at J to 6 bases, leaving 7 bases not matched to a gene. The CDR3 length is 15 residues. The CDR3 nucleotides read TGCGCCAGCAGCCAACTGGGACTATCACTCAATGAGCAGTTCTTC. Protein sequence: CASSQLGLSLNEQFF.

The V gene is TRBV19, the J gene TRBJ2-7; the match to TRBD2 covers 10 bases. Per germline, CDR1 LNHDA and CDR2 SQIVND (reference sequence). The CDR3 contains 15 residues. After removal of 4 bases from V and 5 bases from J, the junction contained 8 bases not matched to a gene. CDR3: CASSTKAGGPHEQYF. In nucleotides, the CDR3 is TGTGCCAGTAGTACGAAAGCGGGAGGGCCCCACGAGCAGTACTTC.

This chain joins TRBV27 and TRBJ2-3, with a weak D call TRBD1 (6 bases). The CDR3 sequence is 14 residues long. V lost 7 bases to trimming and J lost 4 bases, with 15 bases between them. Germline CDR1 MNHEY, CDR2 SMNVEV (reference sequence). In nucleotides, the CDR3 is TGTGCCAGCAAACACAGGGAGACGGCAGATACGCAGTATTTT. This gives the protein CASKHRETADTQYF.

V and J are TRBV7-2 and TRBJ1-3; D is unclear. Germline V CDR1 and CDR2: SGHTA, FQGNSA. V shed 8 bases and J shed 4 bases, with 24 bases lying between them. This CDR3 has 17 amino acids. The CDR3 loop is CASSQWAGSSRGNTIYF. In nucleotides, the CDR3 is TGTGCCAGCTCGCAGTGGGCAGGTTCCTCACGCGGAAACACCATATATTTT.

V usage is TRBV9 and J usage is TRBJ1-2; D gene unclear. V lost 0 bases and J lost 2, with 14 bases in between. The CDR3 consists of 16 residues. CDR1 SGDLS and CDR2 YYNGEE come from the germline V gene. CDR3 protein: CASSVAREGRNYGYTF. In DNA form, the CDR3 reads TGTGCCAGCAGCGTAGCTCGGGAGGGCAGGAACTATGGCTACACCTTC.

This clone was seen only a few times. The rearrangement uses TRBV27 and TRBJ1-5; D not certain. The CDR3 extends over 14 amino acids. Between the trimmed V and J ends, which lost 6 bases and 4 bases, there was a span of 13 bases. Germline V lookup: CDR1 MNHEY, CDR2 SMNVEV (reference sequence). CDR3 sequence: CASRGLNGNQPQHF. The CDR3 DNA reads as TGTGCCAGCAGGGGTCTTAACGGGAATCAGCCCCAGCATTTT.